This T cell receptor beta chain was obtained from a study of control samples from healthy donors and cancer patients. This clone was recorded only once. The CDR3 length is 14 residues. V lost 1 base and J 0 bases, leaving 6 bases between the germline ends. Germline CDR1 LGHNA, CDR2 YSLEER. Sequencing was performed with immunoSEQ multiplex PCR; in TCRdb, only in-frame clones are kept and a portion is missing. The profile covers approximately 15,000 clones, with around 87% appearing a single time and 11% taken by the ten largest. The sample consisted of PBMCs. The TCR originated in a woman aged 70-85 years with colorectal cancer. V is TRBV4-3 and J is TRBJ1-2; no firm D call. CDR3 residues: CASSQVTANYGYTF. In DNA form, the CDR3 reads TGCGCCAGCAGCCAAGTCACGGCTAACTATGGCTACACCTTC.